These 9 T cell receptor beta chains originate from one sample sequenced in a study of T cells after yellow fever vaccination. TCRdb reprocessed the 5' RACE reads with MiXCR, giving one entry per CDR3 protein. Among hundreds of thousands of distinct CDR3 sequences listed, approximately 15% were seen once. The input for sequencing was PBMCs, taken on the day of the yellow fever booster vaccination. The receptor source for this set is a man between 25 and 39 years old who received the YFV17D yellow fever vaccine.

This clonotype came up a few times. This chain connects TRBV3-1 to TRBJ1-1; possibly TRBD1 for D (6 bases). The V and J ends lost 5 bases and 3 bases respectively, with 16 bases between them. This CDR3 comprises 15 residues. CDR1 and CDR2 (germline): LGHDT, YNNKEL (reference sequence). This CDR3 is CASSWGGQRHTEAFF. CDR3 coding DNA: TGTGCCAGCAGCTGGGGGGGGCAGCGCCACACTGAAGCTTTCTTT.

This chain uses TRBV25-1 with TRBJ2-7, with TRBD1 identical over 8 bases. Germline V CDR1 and CDR2: MGHDK, SYGVNS. The V gene end was trimmed by 2 bases and the J gene end by 6 bases; junction bases not matched to a gene: 3. The CDR3 totals 13 residues. The CDR3 nucleotides are TGTGCCAGCAGTGAAGGAGACAGGGGCGAGCAGTACTTC. Translation gives CASSEGDRGEQYF.

The chain carries TRBV3-1 and TRBJ2-1; D may match TRBD1 or TRBD2 (5 bases each). The CDR3 totals 13 residues. With 4 bases removed from V and 12 bases from J, the gap between germline ends came to 16 bases. The germline gives CDR1 LGHDT, CDR2 YNNKEL (reference sequence). The CDR3 DNA is TGTGCCAGCAGCCCCACGGGACGCGGATGGCAGTTCTTC. It encodes CASSPTGRGWQFF.

The chain is built from TRBV4-2 and TRBJ2-5, with unresolved D. CDR1 is LGHNA, CDR2 YNFKEQ, per germline. Trimming shortened V by 0 bases and J by 5 bases, and 10 bases separated the two germline ends. The CDR3 covers 14 residues. This CDR3 is CASSQDLGRETQYF. The CDR3, as DNA: TGTGCCAGCAGCCAAGATCTGGGCAGGGAGACCCAGTACTTC.

This clonotype was observed a few times. The chain joins TRBV7-6 to TRBJ2-7; D gene ambiguous. Trimming took 1 base from V and 6 from J, leaving 10 bases between them. The CDR3 has 13 residues. In germline, CDR1 is SGHVS, CDR2 FNYEAQ. CDR3 bases: TGTGCCAGCAGCTTAGACTCTTGGGGCGAGCAGTACTTC. Translation: CASSLDSWGEQYF.

The chain carries TRBV3-1 and TRBJ1-2, with 10 bases that match TRBD1. Germline loops: CDR1 LGHDT, CDR2 YNNKEL (reference sequence). J was trimmed by 7 bases and V by 5 bases; bases with no gene match: 7. This CDR3 region has 14 residues. The CDR3 loop reads CASSIDRGQSGYTF. The CDR3 DNA sequence: TGTGCCAGCAGCATCGACAGGGGGCAAAGTGGCTACACCTTC. Filled out from reference TRBV3-1 and TRBJ1-2, the complete variable domain reads DTAVSQTPKYLVTQMGNDKSIKCEQNLGHDTMYWYKQDSKKFLKIMFSYNNKELIINETVPNRFSPKSPDKAHLNLHINSLELGDSAVYFCASSIDRGQSGYTFGSGTRLTVV.

V is TRBV12-3 or TRBV12-4 and J is TRBJ2-2; 8 bases agree with TRBD2. The CDR3 has 18 residues. CDR3 in amino acids: CTFCPQVGAGVRNGELFF. The CDR3 bases are TGTACCTTCTGTCCCCAAGTCGGAGCGGGAGTGAGGAACGGGGAGCTGTTTTTT.

This sequence joins TRBV4-3 and TRBJ1-3; D might be TRBD1 (5 bases). The V gene's germline CDR1 is LGHNA and CDR2 YSLEER. The ends were cut back, 0 bases at V and 4 bases at J, with 16 bases in the middle. The CDR3 consists of 17 residues. The CDR3 loop is CASSQDLMGGTGNTIYF. CDR3 in DNA: TGCGCCAGCAGCCAAGATCTCATGGGAGGGACGGGAAACACCATATATTTT.

On this clonotype itself: The junction differs from germline at one of its ends, possibly a read error. This chain uses TRBV2 with TRBJ2-7, with 7 bases aligning to TRBD2. This CDR3 comprises 18 residues. Germline CDR1 SNHLY, CDR2 FYNNEI. The CDR3 coding sequence is TGTGCCATCAGTTTCGGGCAAATGAGCGGGGCACTGACATACGAGCAGTACTTC. Protein sequence: CAISFGQMSGALTYEQYF.